This T cell receptor (beta chain) was documented in a study of T cells in Graves' hyperthyroidism and ophthalmopathy. This clonotype was seen many times. It was RNA transcripts that yielded the amplified TCR beta CDR3 regions. The HTBI primer set was used in a first-round RT-PCR of the TCR CDR3. TCRdb re-called the multiplex PCR reads with MiXCR, one entry per CDR3 protein. The table includes about 580,000 distinct CDR3 sequences, approximately 14% detected once. The CDR3 loop spans 15 amino acids. Germline V gene lookup returns CDR1 SNHLY and CDR2 FYNNEI. The V and J ends lost 4 bases and 5 bases respectively, with 18 bases between them.

The V call is TRBV2, the J call TRBJ2-7; D call uncertain. The TCR originated in a woman under 40 with Graves' hyperthyroidism that later progressed to Graves' ophthalmopathy. Sequences were obtained from blood. The CDR3 DNA reads as TGTGCCAGCAGTGGTTCAGTGTTCGGGTCCCACGAGCAGTACTTC. Its translation is CASSGSVFGSHEQYF.